The 14 T cell receptor beta chains below come from one sample, sequenced in a study of identical twins (dated by TCRdb to about 2016). To prepare the library, 5' RACE was applied. Instrument on record: Illumina HiSeq 2000. In-frame beta chains were kept once TCRdb had trimmed the public reads at Q25 with fastp and called clones with MiXCR. Each entry is one CDR3 protein sequence, shown with its most common DNA and genes. The sample table records 350,000 to 600,000 distinct CDR3 sequences; approximately 14% of these occur just once. The leading ten clones occupy around 0.48% of the sample. These data were also filed under a second study, of yellow fever vaccine responses in identical twins.

The sample taken for sequencing was CD4+ T cells sorted from blood. The receptor set was obtained from a woman under 30 in good health.

This clonotype appeared many times. The CDR3 loop is CASSQDFPLRGGTDTQYF. The CDR3 bases are TGCGCCAGCAGCCAAGATTTTCCTTTGAGGGGGGGCACAGATACGCAGTATTTT. V gene TRBV4-3 combines with J gene TRBJ2-3; possibly TRBD1 or TRBD2 for D (6 bases each). This CDR3 is 18 amino acids long. CDR1 and CDR2 from the germline V gene are LGHNA and YSLEER. Trimming shortened V by 0 bases and J by 1 base, and 17 bases separated the two germline ends.

This clonotype occurred a few times. The rearrangement links TRBV2 to TRBJ2-1, with 7 bases lining up with TRBD2. Trimming cost V 4 bases and J 3 bases; bases outside gene matches: 6. The CDR3 extends over 15 amino acids. The germline V gene has CDR1 SNHLY and CDR2 FYNNEI. The CDR3 region is CASSGSGGSYNEQFF. The CDR3 coding sequence is TGTGCCAGCAGTGGGTCGGGGGGAAGCTACAATGAGCAGTTCTTC.

This rearrangement joins TRBV6-2 or TRBV6-3 to TRBJ2-5; 10 bases align to TRBD2. The germline gives CDR1 MNHEY, CDR2 SVGEGT. The CDR3 loop spans 15 amino acids. Trimming took 6 bases from V and 4 from J; bases not matched to a gene: 8. CDR3 nucleotide sequence: TGTGCCAGCAGCAAAGCGGGGGGGCCGGGAGAGACCCAGTACTTC. Protein product: CASSKAGGPGETQYF.

This clonotype was found a few times. J is TRBJ1-1 and V is TRBV5-4; D not resolved. The CDR3 spans 14 residues. Between the trimmed V and J ends, which lost 0 bases and 3 bases, there was a span of 9 bases. Looked up from germline, CDR1 is SGHNT and CDR2 is YYREEE (reference sequence). The CDR3 here is CASSLVQGDTEAFF. The DNA of the CDR3 is TGTGCCAGCAGCTTGGTCCAAGGCGACACTGAAGCTTTCTTT.

This clonotype was seen only a few times. The genes are TRBV9 and TRBJ2-3; D call uncertain. This CDR3 region has 19 residues. V gave up 3 bases and J gave up 6 bases, with 29 bases separating them. The germline V gene has CDR1 SGDLS and CDR2 YYNGEE. DNA of the CDR3: TGTGCCAGCAGCGACAACCTATCCAACCGTATCGTCTCGGGTGATACGCAGTATTTT. Residues: CASSDNLSNRIVSGDTQYF. The whole variable domain, remainder taken from reference TRBV9 and TRBJ2-3, is DSGVTQTPKHLITATGQRVTLRCSPRSGDLSVYWYQQSLDQGLQFLIQYYNGEERAKGNILERFSAQQFPDLHSELNLSSLELGDSALYFCASSDNLSNRIVSGDTQYFGPGTRLTVL.

As to this clonotype: This may be a read error, as it is one base from a much larger clone. The gene calls are TRBV9 and TRBJ2-2; 8 positions match TRBD2. The CDR3 has 14 residues. V was clipped by 4 bases and J by 10 bases; unmatched bases: 9. Germline CDR1 is SGDLS and CDR2 is YYNGEE. CDR3 DNA sequence: TGTGCCAGCAGCCCCGGGGGGGAGGTCGTGGAGCTGTTTTTT. It is translated as CASSPGGEVVELFF.

V is TRBV5-6 and J is TRBJ2-2, with D possibly being TRBD1 (5 bases). This CDR3 spans 15 amino acids. Trimming took 3 bases from V and 1 from J, leaving 10 bases between them. Germline assignment: CDR1 SGHDT and CDR2 YYEEEE. The CDR3 bases are TGTGCCAGCAGCTGGACCACAGGGAACACCGGGGAGCTGTTTTTT. This gives the protein CASSWTTGNTGELFF.

At least ten counts were recorded for this clonotype. This sequence joins TRBV20-1 and TRBJ2-7, with D unresolved. The V gene's germline CDR1 is DFQATT and CDR2 SNEGSKA (reference sequence). The V end lost 3 bases, the J end lost 0 bases, and 12 bases lay between the germline ends. The CDR3 loop spans 14 amino acids. Written as DNA, the CDR3 is TGCAGTGCTAGTGCCCCGGGTTACTCCTACGAGCAGTACTTC. Its translation: CSASAPGYSYEQYF.

In this sample, this clonotype is medium-sized. The rearrangement uses TRBV5-5 and TRBJ2-3; the D is unclear. Germline assignment: CDR1 SGHKS and CDR2 YYEKEE (reference sequence). The ends were cut back, 1 base at V and 5 bases at J, with 5 bases in the middle. The CDR3 is made up of 12 amino acids. CDR3 nucleotide sequence: TGTGCCAGCAGCTTGAACAAAGATACGCAGTATTTT. Its translation: CASSLNKDTQYF.

This chain uses TRBV29-1 with TRBJ2-7, with unresolved D. Germline loops: CDR1 SQVTM, CDR2 ANQGSEA. The CDR3 is 14 residues long. Trimming left V 4 bases short and J 4 bases short, with 17 bases between. CDR3 loop: CSVAASASGYEQYF. In DNA form, the CDR3 reads TGCAGCGTTGCGGCCTCAGCGTCAGGTTACGAGCAGTACTTC.

On this clonotype itself: This may be a read error: a much more frequent sequence differs by one nucleotide. The V gene is TRBV2, the J gene TRBJ2-7; D remains ambiguous. This CDR3 is 11 amino acids long. The germline V gene has CDR1 SNHLY and CDR2 FYNNEI. V lost 6 bases and J 2 bases, leaving 5 bases between the germline ends. The CDR3 is CASRVTYEQYF. CDR3 coding DNA: TGTGCCAGCAGGGTTACCTACGAGCAGTACTTC. Variable domain in full (rest from reference TRBV2 and TRBJ2-7): EPEVTQTPSHQVTQMGQEVILRCVPISNHLYFYWYRQILGQKVEFLVSFYNNEISEKSEIFDDQFSVERPDGSNFTLKIRSTKLEDSAMYFCASRVTYEQYFGPGTRLTVT.

At least ten counts were recorded for this clonotype. This chain connects TRBV3-1 to TRBJ2-2; 7 bases line up with TRBD2. In germline, CDR1 is LGHDT, CDR2 YNNKEL (reference sequence). This CDR3 has 14 residues. J was trimmed by 4 bases and V by 3 bases; bases with no gene match: 2. CDR3 in DNA: TGTGCCAGCAGCCACTGGGGGGGCACCGGGGAGCTGTTTTTT. It is translated as CASSHWGGTGELFF.

In this sample, this clonotype turned up a few times. The chain joins TRBV20-1 to TRBJ2-7; TRBD1 or TRBD2 may be the D gene (5 bases each). The CDR3 has 13 amino acids. Germline CDR1 is DFQATT and CDR2 is SNEGSKA (reference sequence). V was cut by 6 bases and J by 2 bases, with 14 bases left in between. The CDR3, as DNA: TGCAGTGCCCACCAGGGAGCAGCCTACGAGCAGTACTTC. It is translated as CSAHQGAAYEQYF.

The rearrangement links TRBV5-1 to TRBJ2-6; the D gene is possibly TRBD2 (5 bases). CDR1 and CDR2 from the germline V gene are SGHRS and YFSETQ. The CDR3 has 17 amino acids. Deletions cut 4 bases from V and 2 bases from J, with 16 bases between. The CDR3, as DNA: TGCGCCAGCAGCCCGGGGTCCGGAATCCCTGGGGCCAACGTCCTGACTTTC. Translating gives CASSPGSGIPGANVLTF.